The entry below gives a single T cell receptor beta chain sequence along with its context. The target antigen is unknown. Patients chosen for sequencing had CD8+CD57+ cells that had expanded, as shown by flow cytometry. The template for TCR beta VDJ and CDR3 sequence profiling was genomic DNA. TCRdb analysed the reads with MiXCR anew, one entry per CDR3 protein. The sample carries more than 95,000 distinct CDR3 sequences, almost 40% recorded once. These data belong to a study of CD8+CD57+ T cells in acquired aplastic anemia. The study, taken as a whole, reports: Shared by patients and controls, 25 to 35 CD8+ CDR3s were abundant in patients.

The clonotype comes from a human donor with aplastic anemia. Sequencing was performed on sorted CD4+, CD8+, or CD8+CD57+ T cells (not recorded which) from PBMCs.

Here the CDR3 DNA reads TGTGCCAGCAGCGTAGGCGGGCGCGGTGGGGCCAACGTCCTGACTTTC. As protein: CASSVGGRGGANVLTF. The chain is built from TRBV9 and TRBJ2-6; D possibly corresponds to TRBD2 (5 bases). There are 16 residues in the CDR3. Germline loops: CDR1 SGDLS, CDR2 YYNGEE. Trimming removed 0 bases at V and 3 bases at J, with 10 bases between.